This T cell receptor beta chain was retrieved from a study of blood T cell repertoires in COVID-19. Overall study: The cDNA or gDNA used as material had been derived from T cells, B-cell-depleted T cells, or PBMCs.

Measured with immunoSEQ multiplex PCR; TCRdb has only the in-frame clones, and not every one. In the table there are approximately 220,000 clones, about 80% of which are singletons. During the 2 weeks before they entered the study, exposed participants had met someone with a PCR-confirmed or clinician-diagnosed COVID-19 case. The V end was cut by 0 bases, the J end by 5 bases, with 11 bases between. The V gene's germline CDR1 is MNHEY and CDR2 SVGAGI. The CDR3 contains 16 residues. This TCR was recovered from a woman in her forties or fifties who had been exposed to COVID-19. The chain has TRBV6-5 and TRBJ2-6; D is perhaps TRBD2 (6 bases). Sequencing was carried out using PBMCs or T cells enriched from blood (not recorded which). The CDR3 DNA follows: TGTGCCAGCAGTTACTCGTGGGGGGAGAGGGCCAACGTCCTGACTTTC. Its translation is CASSYSWGERANVLTF.